This TCR beta chain was obtained from a study of breast tumors, draining lymph nodes, adjacent tissues. Many counts were recorded for this clonotype. As yet, its antigen is unknown. Axillary draining lymph nodes of breast cancer patients supplied the node samples. Germline CDR1 and CDR2: SGHVS and FQNEAQ. The CDR3 is 21 amino acids. V lost 5 bases and J lost 7, with 39 bases in between. Each CDR3 protein is one row after TCRdb ran MiXCR on the multiplex PCR reads. The sample holds fewer than 150,000 distinct CDR3 sequences, over 20% seen once. Study outcomes and limitations: Luminal-like breast cancer showed significantly higher tumor–nontumor repertoire similarity than basal-like.

Sequencing was done on a sample of axillary lymph node tissue. The V and J genes are TRBV7-8 and TRBJ2-7; a weak D match, TRBD2 (7 bases). The TCR originated in a female donor with breast cancer. Some clones in this sample may be carry-over from other donors' samples. As DNA, the CDR3 is TGTGCCAGCAGCGTCGTCTCGGGGGGCGGAGCCACCGAAGAGGCCCGGGGAGAGCAGTACTTC. Residues: CASSVVSGGGATEEARGEQYF.